The next 11 T cell receptor beta chains were all read from a single sample in a study of T cells after posttransplantation cyclophosphamide. The table came from immunoSEQ multiplex PCR; TCRdb's copy has only in-frame clones and leaves some out. The sample has 45,000 to 65,000 clones, about 86% seen once. Sequencing used PBMCs. All receptors derive from a young man with a blood cancer, CMV-positive, and with a related stem cell donor.

The J gene is TRBJ1-1, the V gene TRBV19; D unresolved. Trimming stripped 10 bases from V and 4 bases from J, with 16 bases between. CDR1 and CDR2 from the germline V gene are LNHDA and SQIVND (reference sequence). CDR3 size: 13 residues. The CDR3 region has the DNA TGTGCCACCAGAGAGGTGGGGAGCACTGAAGCTTTCTTT. It is translated as CATREVGSTEAFF.

This clone has just a few counts. The chain is built from TRBV5-1 and TRBJ2-5, with a weak D call TRBD2 (6 bases). Germline CDR1 and CDR2: SGHRS and YFSETQ. CDR3 size: 15 residues. Trimming cost V 0 bases and J 4 bases, with 13 bases left between them. The CDR3 DNA sequence: TGCGCCAGCAGCTTGGGGGGGGAAACGAGAGAGACCCAGTACTTC. Translation gives CASSLGGETRETQYF.

The count of this clone is one. J is TRBJ1-4 and V is TRBV13; 9 nucleotides match TRBD1. V lost 2 bases, J lost 4 bases, and 5 bases stayed unmatched. The CDR3 runs to 16 residues. In germline, CDR1 is PRHDT, CDR2 FYEKMQ (reference sequence). The CDR3 sequence is CASSLKQGAGNEKLFF. The DNA of the CDR3 is TGTGCCAGCAGCTTAAAACAGGGGGCCGGTAATGAAAAACTGTTTTTT.

Here the CDR3 DNA reads TGTGCCAGCAGCTCCCATGAGGGGAGGAGGAGGGAGCAGTACTTC. Its translation: CASSSHEGRRREQYF. This chain connects TRBV7-9 to TRBJ2-7, with D perhaps TRBD2 (6 bases). The CDR3 has 15 residues. Germline V CDR1 and CDR2: SEHNR, FQNEAQ (reference sequence). Trimming pared 4 bases from V and 7 bases from J, leaving 20 bases between.

This clone occurred a few times. The rearrangement joins TRBV11-3 to TRBJ2-4; a weak D match, TRBD1 (6 bases). CDR3 size: 17 residues. Germline V gene sequence: CDR1 SGHNT, CDR2 YENEEA. Trimming pared 5 bases from V and 3 bases from J, leaving 20 bases between. For the CDR3, the DNA is TGTGCCAGCAGCCCAATCCTACTGGGGGCTGGCAAAAACATTCAGTACTTC. It translates to CASSPILLGAGKNIQYF.

This chain links TRBV15 with TRBJ2-1; D gene unclear. The CDR3 contains 12 residues. The germline V gene has CDR1 LNHNV and CDR2 YYDKDF (reference sequence). V lost 5 bases to trimming and J lost 7 bases, with 9 bases between them. The CDR3: CATSRRANEQFF. The CDR3 nucleotides read TGTGCCACCAGCCGACGAGCGAATGAGCAGTTCTTC.

This chain connects TRBV19 to TRBJ2-7, with 9 positions matching TRBD1. The germline gives CDR1 LNHDA, CDR2 SQIVND (reference sequence). V shed 5 bases and J 5 bases; nucleotides not matched to a gene: 7. The CDR3 length is 14 residues. CDR3 nucleotide sequence: TGTGCCAGTAGTGGCCGGGACAGGGCCGACGAGCAGTACTTC. It codes for CASSGRDRADEQYF.

The chain carries TRBV27 and TRBJ2-7; D is perhaps TRBD2 (5 bases). CDR1 MNHEY and CDR2 SMNVEV come from the germline V gene (reference sequence). This CDR3 has 13 residues. V dropped 8 bases and J dropped 2 bases, with 13 bases sitting between them. The CDR3 protein is CASRPDGAYEQYF. DNA for the CDR3: TGTGCCAGCCGACCCGACGGGGCCTACGAGCAGTACTTC.

The chain employs TRBV28 and TRBJ1-4, with a possible D match to TRBD1 (6 bases). The CDR3 runs to 15 residues. Trimming removed 7 bases at V and 1 base at J, with 13 bases between. CDR1 and CDR2 (germline): MDHEN, SYDVKM. Here the CDR3 reads CASTPTGLTNEKLFF. The CDR3 DNA follows: TGTGCCAGCACGCCTACAGGGTTAACTAATGAAAAACTGTTTTTT.

The chain is built from TRBV28 and TRBJ2-5, with D unresolved. The V end was cut by 2 bases, the J end by 5 bases, with 6 bases between. The CDR3 totals 12 residues. Germline loops: CDR1 MDHEN, CDR2 SYDVKM. The chain's CDR3 is CASSLIRETQYF. DNA of the CDR3: TGTGCCAGCAGTTTAATCCGGGAGACCCAGTACTTC.

In its sample, this clone was seen a few times. The chain couples TRBV6-1 to TRBJ1-2, with TRBD1 matching 12 bases. With 5 bases clipped from V and 4 bases from J, the junction kept 2 bases outside the gene matches. The CDR3 consists of 14 residues. Germline loops: CDR1 MNHNS, CDR2 SASEGT. The chain's CDR3 is CASSTGQGAYGYTF. The CDR3 DNA follows: TGTGCCAGCAGTACGGGACAGGGGGCCTATGGCTACACCTTC.